The 2 T cell receptor beta chains reported below all come from one sample, sequenced in a study of cytomegalovirus exposure and HLA in healthy donors. A multiplex PCR was run with 60 Vbeta primers and 13 Jbeta primers. The data were produced by immunoSEQ multiplex PCR, yet TCRdb's version contains in-frame clones alone and is incomplete. The table includes around 130,000 clones, 74% detected once. Sequenced input: PBMCs. Receptor source: a man aged 35-49 years in good health and CMV-seropositive.

The V call is TRBV11-3, the J call TRBJ1-1; possible D gene TRBD1, 5 bases. CDR1 is SGHNT and CDR2 is YENEEA in the germline V gene. The CDR3 contains 13 residues. V lost 5 bases to trimming and J lost 6 bases, with 13 bases between them. CDR3 amino acids: CASSPRGGAEAFF. DNA for the CDR3: TGTGCCAGCAGCCCCCGCGGGGGAGCTGAAGCTTTCTTT.

V usage is TRBV27 and J usage is TRBJ1-2; D unresolved. This CDR3 has 14 amino acids. Per the germline V gene, CDR1 is MNHEY and CDR2 is SMNVEV (reference sequence). The V end lost 5 bases, the J end lost 6 bases, and 16 bases lay between the germline ends. This chain's CDR3 is CASSPSLGFHGYTF. Written as DNA, the CDR3 is TGTGCCAGCAGTCCCTCGCTCGGGTTCCATGGCTACACCTTC.